This T cell receptor (beta chain) was sequenced for a study of cytomegalovirus exposure and HLA in healthy donors. Researchers ran the PCR with 60 Vbeta and 13 Jbeta primers. Profiling relied on immunoSEQ multiplex PCR, and the TCRdb table lists in-frame clones only, not all of them. This table holds over 200,000 clones, 70% to 85% found once. In germline, CDR1 is MNHEY, CDR2 SVGAGI. There are 14 residues in the CDR3. The V and J ends lost 5 bases and 2 bases, in that order; junction bases with no gene match: 5. The V call is TRBV6-5, the J call TRBJ2-5; TRBD1 matches at 7 bases. This sequence was found in a middle-aged woman in good health and CMV-seronegative. Sample: PBMCs. The CDR3 reads CASSMTGLQETQYF. Here the CDR3 DNA reads TGTGCCAGCAGTATGACAGGGCTGCAAGAGACCCAGTACTTC.